The clone carrying this TCR beta chain was observed a few times. This sample is drawn from a study of shared clonotypes between healthy human individuals. Trimming pared 1 base from V and 9 bases from J, leaving 10 bases between. CDR1 is SGHTA, CDR2 FQGTGA, per germline. The CDR3 has 13 residues. Clones were read by immunoSEQ multiplex PCR, and TCRdb kept only the in-frame ones, dropping some. The sample includes 2 million to 3 million clones, more than 85% of them seen just once. Sequenced sample: naive CD4+ T cells from PBMCs. The subset denotes: CD45RA+ positively selected. J is TRBJ1-5 and V is TRBV7-3; D is uncertain. This TCR came from a man aged 18-30 years in good health. Some clones in this sample may be carry-over from other donors' samples. The CDR3 nucleotides are TGTGCCAGCAGCTTAAACAGCGTGTCGCCCCAGCATTTT. Residues: CASSLNSVSPQHF. Complete variable domain (other parts from reference TRBV7-3 and TRBJ1-5): GAGVSQTPSNKVTEKGKYVELRCDPISGHTALYWYRQSLGQGPEFLIYFQGTGAADDSGLPNDRFFAVRPEGSVSTLKIQRTERGDSAVYLCASSLNSVSPQHFGDGTRLSIL.